These 30 T cell receptor beta chains share one sample of origin, sequenced in a study of cytomegalovirus exposure and HLA in healthy donors. Primers: 60 Vbeta forward and 13 Jbeta reverse. This table comes from immunoSEQ multiplex PCR, and its TCRdb copy is limited to in-frame clones, with some not included. The sample totals about 37,000 clones. The sample was PBMCs. The source is a human donor in good health.

The rearrangement links TRBV28 to TRBJ2-7; maybe TRBD1 (5 bases). The CDR3 has 11 amino acids. Trimming shortened V by 6 bases and J by 6 bases, and 9 bases separated the two germline ends. CDR1 is MDHEN, CDR2 SYDVKM, per germline. DNA for the CDR3: TGTGCCAGCAGGCAGGGTCTCGAGCAGTACTTC. Translating gives CASRQGLEQYF.

The V gene is TRBV5-1, the J gene TRBJ2-1; 10 nucleotides align to TRBD2. The germline gives CDR1 SGHRS, CDR2 YFSETQ. The CDR3 contains 18 residues. Germline trimming cut 6 bases from V and 0 bases from J; bases unmatched to any gene: 12. The CDR3 region is CASKRGTSGASSYNEQFF. For the CDR3, the DNA is TGCGCCAGCAAGCGTGGAACTAGCGGGGCCAGCTCCTACAATGAGCAGTTCTTC.

The rearrangement uses TRBV2 and TRBJ2-2; 11 bases agree with TRBD2. Germline loops: CDR1 SNHLY, CDR2 FYNNEI. CDR3 size: 16 residues. J gave up 1 base and V 6 bases, and 4 bases lay outside the gene matches. The chain's CDR3 is CASRPGTSGNTGELFF. The CDR3 coding sequence is TGTGCCAGCAGGCCTGGGACTAGCGGGAACACCGGGGAGCTGTTTTTT.

The V and J genes are TRBV4-1 and TRBJ2-1, with D possibly being TRBD2 (5 bases). V was cut by 1 base and J by 10 bases, with 11 bases left in between. The CDR3 consists of 13 residues. Germline V gives CDR1 MGHRA, CDR2 YSYEKL. The CDR3 spells CASSQGSGGEQFF. The CDR3 DNA reads TGCGCCAGCAGCCAAGGCTCTGGCGGGGAGCAGTTCTTC.

The chain has TRBV30 and TRBJ2-7; TRBD1 is a possible D gene (5 bases). Germline CDR1 GTSNPN, CDR2 SVGIG (reference sequence). CDR3 length: 12 amino acids. The V and J ends lost 2 bases and 3 bases respectively, with 8 bases between them. The CDR3 nucleotides read TGTGCCTGGAGTTGGCAGGGCTACGAGCAGTACTTC. Its translation: CAWSWQGYEQYF. The variable domain in full, completed from reference TRBV30 and TRBJ2-7, reads SQTIHQWPATLVQPVGSPLSLECTVEGTSNPNLYWYRQAAGRGLQLLFYSVGIGQISSEVPQNLSASRPQDRQFILSSKKLLLSDSGFYLCAWSWQGYEQYFGPGTRLTVT.

The genes are TRBV7-8 and TRBJ2-7; the match to TRBD2 covers 12 bases. The CDR3 runs 15 residues. With 5 bases clipped from V and 3 bases from J, the junction kept 5 bases outside the gene matches. Germline V gene sequence: CDR1 SGHVS, CDR2 FQNEAQ. The CDR3 DNA reads as TGTGCCAGCAGCCTACTAGCGGGGGGCGTCTACGAGCAGTACTTC. Its translation is CASSLLAGGVYEQYF.

The genes are TRBV30 and TRBJ1-2, with D unresolved. The CDR3 contains 14 residues. Germline assignment: CDR1 GTSNPN and CDR2 SVGIG (reference sequence). V lost 1 base, J lost 0 bases, and 9 bases lay in between. CDR3 region: CAWSGHQANYGYTF. CDR3 bases: TGTGCCTGGAGTGGACACCAAGCTAACTATGGCTACACCTTC.

The chain joins TRBV6-1 to TRBJ1-1, with D unclear. V was clipped by 4 bases and J by 1 base, with 10 bases between them. The CDR3 totals 14 residues. The V gene's germline CDR1 is MNHNS and CDR2 SASEGT. The CDR3, as DNA: TGTGCCAGCAGTGTTCACAGACAGAACACTGAAGCTTTCTTT. It is translated as CASSVHRQNTEAFF.

V gene TRBV27 combines with J gene TRBJ2-7; weak D call: TRBD1 (6 bases). Germline V gene sequence: CDR1 MNHEY, CDR2 SMNVEV (reference sequence). Trimming cost V 3 bases and J 2 bases, with 11 bases left between them. The CDR3 length is 14 residues. DNA for the CDR3: TGTGCCAGCAGTTTTACAGGGAGCGCCTACGAGCAGTACTTC. Amino acid sequence: CASSFTGSAYEQYF.

The rearrangement uses TRBV11-2 and TRBJ1-5; D ambiguous. Trimming pared 5 bases from V and 10 bases from J, leaving 15 bases between. This CDR3 is built from 13 residues. Germline CDR1 reads SGHAT; CDR2 reads FQNNGV. The CDR3 spells CASSLSNVSPQHF. The CDR3 coding sequence is TGTGCCAGCAGCCTAAGTAATGTTAGTCCCCAGCATTTT.

The rearrangement joins TRBV30 to TRBJ1-2; TRBD1 agrees at 8 bases. Trimming cost V 3 bases and J 8 bases; bases outside gene matches: 11. Germline V gene lookup returns CDR1 GTSNPN and CDR2 SVGIG (reference sequence). The CDR3 loop spans 14 amino acids. CDR3 sequence: CAWREAARGLGYTF. CDR3 bases: TGTGCCTGGAGAGAAGCGGCCAGGGGGCTGGGCTACACCTTC.

The V and J genes are TRBV11-2 and TRBJ1-1, with no clear D. The CDR3 is 14 amino acids. Germline CDR1 and CDR2: SGHAT and FQNNGV. V dropped 2 bases and J dropped 1 base, with 8 bases sitting between them. Written as DNA, the CDR3 is TGTGCCAGCAGCTTATTGGAGGGGAACACTGAAGCTTTCTTT. It encodes CASSLLEGNTEAFF.

The chain carries TRBV11-2 and TRBJ1-6, with a tentative D call TRBD1 (5 bases). Trimming took 4 bases from V and 7 from J, leaving 14 bases between them. The CDR3 contains 15 residues. Germline V gene lookup returns CDR1 SGHAT and CDR2 FQNNGV. In nucleotides, the CDR3 is TGTGCCAGCAGCTCCCAGGGCCGGGGGAATTCACCCCTCCACTTT. Translating gives CASSSQGRGNSPLHF.

The chain joins TRBV27 to TRBJ2-7, with 7 positions matching TRBD1. The CDR3 loop spans 13 amino acids. The junction had 4 bases not matched to a gene; V was cut back by 6 bases and J by 2 bases. Germline loops: CDR1 MNHEY, CDR2 SMNVEV (reference sequence). The CDR3 bases are TGTGCCAGCAGGGGGACAGCAACCTACGAGCAGTACTTC. This encodes CASRGTATYEQYF.

The V gene is TRBV18, the J gene TRBJ2-7, with a tentative D call TRBD1 (5 bases). The CDR3 runs to 13 residues. The germline gives CDR1 KGHSH, CDR2 LQKENI. V was trimmed by 5 bases and J by 2 bases, leaving 10 bases between them. CDR3 loop: CASSIDSTYEQYF. The CDR3 nucleotides read TGTGCCAGCTCAATCGACAGTACCTACGAGCAGTACTTC.

The J gene is TRBJ1-6, the V gene TRBV19, with 7 bases aligning to TRBD1. This CDR3 has 13 amino acids. Germline V CDR1 and CDR2: LNHDA, SQIVND (reference sequence). The J segment lost 8 bases and the V segment lost 4 bases, leaving 2 bases of the junction unmatched. The CDR3 sequence: CASSNDRDSPLHF. DNA for the CDR3: TGTGCCAGTAGTAACGACAGGGATTCACCCCTCCACTTT.

V is TRBV19 and J is TRBJ1-4; D gene unclear. The CDR3 is 15 residues long. V lost 2 bases, J lost 2 bases, and 9 bases lay in between. Germline CDR1 reads LNHDA; CDR2 reads SQIVND (reference sequence). CDR3 sequence: CASSIQALTNEKLFF. CDR3 bases: TGTGCCAGTAGTATACAAGCCCTCACTAATGAAAAACTGTTTTTT.

J is TRBJ2-5 and V is TRBV9; the match to TRBD2 covers 12 bases. The CDR3 loop spans 15 amino acids. V shed 4 bases, J shed 4 bases, and the junction held 5 bases outside the gene matches. Germline CDR1 is SGDLS and CDR2 is YYNGEE. Here the CDR3 DNA reads TGTGCCAGCAGCTACGGACTAGCGGGGACAGAGACCCAGTACTTC. It is translated as CASSYGLAGTETQYF.

The chain carries TRBV13 and TRBJ1-6; D might be TRBD1 (5 bases). From germline, CDR1 is PRHDT and CDR2 FYEKMQ (reference sequence). Trimming cost V 4 bases and J 0 bases, with 10 bases left between them. The CDR3 loop spans 16 amino acids. For the CDR3, the DNA is TGTGCCAGCAGCTCGGGGGGGAGCTCCTATAATTCACCCCTCCACTTT. It translates to CASSSGGSSYNSPLHF.

A word on this clone: Other DNA sequences from this sample encode an identical CDR3 as well. The CDR3 here is CASSLVRTRGNTEAFF. CDR3 DNA sequence: TGTGCCAGCAGCCTCGTTAGGACAAGGGGGAACACTGAAGCTTTCTTT. The V call is TRBV5-6, the J call TRBJ1-1; tentative D call: TRBD1 (5 bases). There are 16 residues in the CDR3. Germline V gene data show CDR1 as SGHDT and CDR2 as YYEEEE. V lost 4 bases, J lost 1 base, and 17 bases lay in between.

The chain links TRBV11-2 to TRBJ2-7, with D tentatively TRBD2 (5 bases). CDR1 and CDR2 from the germline V gene are SGHAT and FQNNGV. The V end lost 0 bases, the J end lost 2 bases, and 8 bases lay between the germline ends. The CDR3 runs 14 residues. CDR3 in amino acids: CASSLDPGTYEQYF. Here the CDR3 DNA reads TGTGCCAGCAGCTTAGATCCCGGGACCTACGAGCAGTACTTC. Full variable domain (rest looked up from reference TRBV11-2 and TRBJ2-7): EAGVAQSPRYKIIEKRQSVAFWCNPISGHATLYWYQQILGQGPKLLIQFQNNGVVDDSQLPKDRFSAERLKGVDSTLKIQPAKLEDSAVYLCASSLDPGTYEQYFGPGTRLTVT.

This chain joins TRBV7-6 and TRBJ2-5; maybe TRBD2 (5 bases). Trimming took 1 base from V and 2 from J, leaving 8 bases between them. This CDR3 is built from 14 residues. Germline V gene sequence: CDR1 SGHVS, CDR2 FNYEAQ. For the CDR3, the DNA is TGTGCCAGCAGCTTAGGGACTCTACAAGAGACCCAGTACTTC. Protein product: CASSLGTLQETQYF.

Comments on this clone: The junction shows a germline mismatch at one end, possibly a read error. CDR3 sequence: CASSRDTPENQYF. CDR3 sequence (DNA): TGTGCCAGCAGTAGGGACACCCCGGAGAACCAGTACTTC. J is TRBJ2-5 and V is TRBV6-1; weak D call: TRBD1 (6 bases). The CDR3 sequence is 13 residues long. Germline CDR1 MNHNS, CDR2 SASEGT.

The chain employs TRBV30 and TRBJ1-2, with D perhaps TRBD1 (6 bases). The length of the CDR3 is 16 residues. Germline CDR1 GTSNPN, CDR2 SVGIG (reference sequence). The V end lost 4 bases, the J end lost 5 bases, and 23 bases lay between the germline ends. The CDR3 DNA is TGTGCCTGGAAAACTGATCCCGAAAAAAGGGGGTATGGCTACACCTTC. Residues: CAWKTDPEKRGYGYTF.

This chain joins TRBV5-5 and TRBJ1-2; maybe TRBD1 (5 bases). The CDR3 is 14 amino acids. Germline V gives CDR1 SGHKS, CDR2 YYEKEE (reference sequence). V was pared by 4 bases and J by 2 bases, with 12 bases between. The CDR3 sequence: CASSSGTVNYGYTF. For the CDR3, the DNA is TGTGCCAGCAGCAGCGGGACGGTAAACTATGGCTACACCTTC.

The chain carries TRBV28 and TRBJ1-2; perhaps TRBD1 as D (5 bases). The CDR3 runs to 13 residues. V lost 6 bases and J 7 bases, leaving 15 bases between the germline ends. Germline V CDR1 and CDR2: MDHEN, SYDVKM. The CDR3 coding sequence is TGTGCCAGCAGACTCCGGGGGTTAGGTGGCTACACCTTC. This translates into CASRLRGLGGYTF.

V gene TRBV10-1 combines with J gene TRBJ2-7; 11 nucleotides agree with TRBD2. Trimming cost V 8 bases and J 7 bases; bases outside gene matches: 7. The CDR3 sequence is 13 residues long. Looked up from germline, CDR1 is WNHNN and CDR2 is SYGVQD (reference sequence). The CDR3 DNA is TGCGCCAGCGCCTCTAGACTAGCGGGGGAGCAGTACTTC. This codes for CASASRLAGEQYF.

The chain uses TRBV29-1 and TRBJ1-4; TRBD1 matches at 8 bases. CDR3 length: 13 amino acids. Germline values: CDR1 SQVTM, CDR2 ANQGSEA. The ends lost 7 bases at V and 7 bases at J; junction bases unmatched: 8. The DNA for the CDR3 is TGCAGCGCACGACGGACAGGGACTGAAAAACTGTTTTTT. Protein: CSARRTGTEKLFF.

The J gene is TRBJ2-2, the V gene TRBV7-2; tentatively, D is TRBD1 (5 bases). Germline V lookup: CDR1 SGHTA, CDR2 FQGNSA. The V end was cut by 0 bases, the J end by 2 bases, with 10 bases between. This CDR3 spans 16 amino acids. Here the CDR3 reads CASSLALGDNTGELFF. The CDR3 nucleotides read TGTGCCAGCAGCTTAGCGCTAGGGGATAACACCGGGGAGCTGTTTTTT.

This chain uses TRBV5-4 with TRBJ2-5; TRBD1 might be the D (6 bases). Trimming left V 4 bases short and J 10 bases short, with 23 bases between. CDR3 length equals 15 residues. Germline lookup yields CDR1 SGHNT and CDR2 YYREEE (reference sequence). The CDR3 protein is CASSTEGDPQGNQYF. The DNA for the CDR3 is TGTGCCAGCAGCACCGAGGGGGATCCTCAAGGGAACCAGTACTTC.